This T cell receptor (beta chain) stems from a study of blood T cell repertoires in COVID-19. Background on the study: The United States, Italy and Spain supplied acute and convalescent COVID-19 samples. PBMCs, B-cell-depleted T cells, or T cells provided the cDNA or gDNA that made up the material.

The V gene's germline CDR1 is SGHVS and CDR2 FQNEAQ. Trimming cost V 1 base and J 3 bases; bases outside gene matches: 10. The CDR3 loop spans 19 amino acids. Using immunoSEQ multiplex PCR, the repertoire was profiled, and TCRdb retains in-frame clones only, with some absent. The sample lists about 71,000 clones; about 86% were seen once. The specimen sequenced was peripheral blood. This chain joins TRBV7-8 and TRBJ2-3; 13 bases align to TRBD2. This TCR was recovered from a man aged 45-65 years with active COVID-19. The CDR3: CASSLGGLAGPIGTDTQYF. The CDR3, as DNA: TGTGCCAGCAGCTTAGGGGGACTAGCGGGGCCGATTGGTACAGATACGCAGTATTTT.